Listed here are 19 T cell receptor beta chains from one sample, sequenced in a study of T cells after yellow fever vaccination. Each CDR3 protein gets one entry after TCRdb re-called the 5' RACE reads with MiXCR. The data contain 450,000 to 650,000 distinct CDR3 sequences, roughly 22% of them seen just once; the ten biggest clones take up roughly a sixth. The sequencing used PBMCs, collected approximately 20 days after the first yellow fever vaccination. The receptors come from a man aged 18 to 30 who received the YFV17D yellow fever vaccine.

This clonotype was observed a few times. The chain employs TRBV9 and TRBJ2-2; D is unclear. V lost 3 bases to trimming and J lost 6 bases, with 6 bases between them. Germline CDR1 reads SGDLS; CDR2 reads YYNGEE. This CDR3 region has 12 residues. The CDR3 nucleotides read TGTGCCAGCAGCGGTATTGCCGGGGAGCTGTTTTTT. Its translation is CASSGIAGELFF.

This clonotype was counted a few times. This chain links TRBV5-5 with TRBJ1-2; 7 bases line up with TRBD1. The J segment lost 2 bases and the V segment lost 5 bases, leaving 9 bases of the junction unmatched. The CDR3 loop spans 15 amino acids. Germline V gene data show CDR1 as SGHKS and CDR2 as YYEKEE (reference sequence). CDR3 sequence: CASRPPGQQNYGYTF. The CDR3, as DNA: TGTGCCAGCAGACCCCCGGGACAGCAAAACTATGGCTACACCTTC.

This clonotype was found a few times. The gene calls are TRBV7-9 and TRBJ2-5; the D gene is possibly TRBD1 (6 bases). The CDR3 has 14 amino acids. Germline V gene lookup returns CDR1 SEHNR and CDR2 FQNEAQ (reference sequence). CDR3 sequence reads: CASAGQGSQETQYF. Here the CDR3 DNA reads TGTGCGTCCGCCGGGCAGGGGAGTCAAGAGACCCAGTACTTC.

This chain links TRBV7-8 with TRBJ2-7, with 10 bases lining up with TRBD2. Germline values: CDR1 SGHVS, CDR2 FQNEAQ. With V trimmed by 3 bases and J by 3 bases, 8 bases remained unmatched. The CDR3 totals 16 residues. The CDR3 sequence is CASSLFTGTSVYEQYF. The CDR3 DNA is TGTGCCAGCAGCTTGTTCACCGGGACTAGCGTCTACGAGCAGTACTTC.

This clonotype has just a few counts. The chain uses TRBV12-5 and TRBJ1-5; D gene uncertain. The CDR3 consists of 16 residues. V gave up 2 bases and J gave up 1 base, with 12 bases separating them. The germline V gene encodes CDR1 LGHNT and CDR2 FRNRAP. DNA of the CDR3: TGTGCTAGTGGTTTGTTTCCCCTAGGCAGCAATCAGCCCCAGCATTTT. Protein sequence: CASGLFPLGSNQPQHF. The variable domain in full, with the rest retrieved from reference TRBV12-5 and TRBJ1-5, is DARVTQTPRHKVTEMGQEVTMRCQPILGHNTVFWYRQTMMQGLELLAYFRNRAPLDDSGMPKDRFSAEMPDATLATLKIQPSEPRDSAVYFCASGLFPLGSNQPQHFGDGTRLSIL.

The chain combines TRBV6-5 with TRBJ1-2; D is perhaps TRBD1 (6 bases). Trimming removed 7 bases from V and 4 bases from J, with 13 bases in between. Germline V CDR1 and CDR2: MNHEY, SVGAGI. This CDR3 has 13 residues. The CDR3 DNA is TGTGCCAGCACGAAGGGACACTTCTATGGCTACACCTTC. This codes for CASTKGHFYGYTF.

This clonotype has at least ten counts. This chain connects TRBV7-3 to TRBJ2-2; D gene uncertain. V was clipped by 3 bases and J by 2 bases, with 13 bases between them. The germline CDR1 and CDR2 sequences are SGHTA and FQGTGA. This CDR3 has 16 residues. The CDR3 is CASSLGEDYNTGELFF. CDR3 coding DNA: TGTGCCAGCAGCTTGGGCGAGGATTATAACACCGGGGAGCTGTTTTTT.

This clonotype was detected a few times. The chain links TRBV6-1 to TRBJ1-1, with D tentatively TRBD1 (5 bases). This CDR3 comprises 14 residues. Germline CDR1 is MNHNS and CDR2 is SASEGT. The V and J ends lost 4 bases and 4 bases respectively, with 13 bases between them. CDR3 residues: CASSGIRTFTEAFF. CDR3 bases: TGTGCCAGCAGTGGCATTCGGACATTCACTGAAGCTTTCTTT.

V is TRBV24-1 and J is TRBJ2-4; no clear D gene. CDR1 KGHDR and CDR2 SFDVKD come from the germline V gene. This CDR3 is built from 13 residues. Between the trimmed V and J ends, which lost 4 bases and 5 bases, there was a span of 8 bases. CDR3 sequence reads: CATSDSGQNIQYF. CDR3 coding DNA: TGTGCCACCAGTGACTCGGGTCAAAACATTCAGTACTTC.

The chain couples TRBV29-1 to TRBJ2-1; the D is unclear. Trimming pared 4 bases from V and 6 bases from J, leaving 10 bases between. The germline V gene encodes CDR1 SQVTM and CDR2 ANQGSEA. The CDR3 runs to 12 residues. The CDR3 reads CSVGGWGNEQFF. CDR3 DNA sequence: TGCAGCGTTGGAGGATGGGGCAATGAGCAGTTCTTC.

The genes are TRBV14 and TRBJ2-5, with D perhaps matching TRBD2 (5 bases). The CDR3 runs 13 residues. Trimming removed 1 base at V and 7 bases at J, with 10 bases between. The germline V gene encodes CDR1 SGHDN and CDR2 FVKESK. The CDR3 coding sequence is TGTGCCAGCAGCCAAGCGGGATCCGGGACCCAGTACTTC. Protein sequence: CASSQAGSGTQYF.

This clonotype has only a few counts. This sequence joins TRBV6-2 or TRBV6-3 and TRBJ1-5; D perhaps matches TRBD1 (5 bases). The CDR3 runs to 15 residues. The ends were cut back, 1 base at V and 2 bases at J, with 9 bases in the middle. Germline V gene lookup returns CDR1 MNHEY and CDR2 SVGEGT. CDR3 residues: CASSYWPTGNQPQHF. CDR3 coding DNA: TGTGCCAGCAGTTACTGGCCGACAGGCAATCAGCCCCAGCATTTT.

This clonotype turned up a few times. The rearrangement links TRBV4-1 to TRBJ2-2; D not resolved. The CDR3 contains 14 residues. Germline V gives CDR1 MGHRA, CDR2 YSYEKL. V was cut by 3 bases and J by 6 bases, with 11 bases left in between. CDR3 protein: CASSQGYWAGELFF. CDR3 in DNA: TGCGCCAGCAGCCAGGGCTATTGGGCCGGGGAGCTGTTTTTT.

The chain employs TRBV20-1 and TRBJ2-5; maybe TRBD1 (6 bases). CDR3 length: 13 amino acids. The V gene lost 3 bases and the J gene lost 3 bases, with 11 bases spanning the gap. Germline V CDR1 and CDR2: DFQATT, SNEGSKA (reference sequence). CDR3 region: CSARDSNKETQYF. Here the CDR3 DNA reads TGCAGTGCTAGGGACAGTAACAAAGAGACCCAGTACTTC.

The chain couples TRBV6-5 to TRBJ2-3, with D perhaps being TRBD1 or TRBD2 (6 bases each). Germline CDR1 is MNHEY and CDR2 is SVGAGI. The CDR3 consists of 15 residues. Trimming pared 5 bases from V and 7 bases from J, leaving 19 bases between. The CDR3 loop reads CASSLRGPLLNTQYF. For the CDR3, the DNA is TGTGCCAGCAGTCTACGGGGGCCCCTCTTGAATACGCAGTATTTT.

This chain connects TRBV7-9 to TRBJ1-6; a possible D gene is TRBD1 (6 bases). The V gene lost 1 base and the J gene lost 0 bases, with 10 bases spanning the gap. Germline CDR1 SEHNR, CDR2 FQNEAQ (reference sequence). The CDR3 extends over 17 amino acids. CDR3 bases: TGTGCCAGCAGCTTAGGAGACAGGAGCTCCTATAATTCACCCCTCCACTTT. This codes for CASSLGDRSSYNSPLHF.

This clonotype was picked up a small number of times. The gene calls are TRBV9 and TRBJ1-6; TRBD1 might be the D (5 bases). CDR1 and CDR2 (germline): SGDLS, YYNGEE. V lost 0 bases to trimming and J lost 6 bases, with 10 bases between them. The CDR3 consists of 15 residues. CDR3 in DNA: TGTGCCAGCAGCGTAGTAGGGACCTTTAATTCACCCCTCCACTTT. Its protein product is CASSVVGTFNSPLHF.

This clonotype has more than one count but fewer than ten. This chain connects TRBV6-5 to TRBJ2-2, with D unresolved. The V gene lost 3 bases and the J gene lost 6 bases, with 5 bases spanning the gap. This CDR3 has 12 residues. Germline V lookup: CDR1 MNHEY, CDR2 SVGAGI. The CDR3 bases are TGTGCCAGCAGTTATCTCCCCGGGGAGCTGTTTTTT. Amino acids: CASSYLPGELFF.

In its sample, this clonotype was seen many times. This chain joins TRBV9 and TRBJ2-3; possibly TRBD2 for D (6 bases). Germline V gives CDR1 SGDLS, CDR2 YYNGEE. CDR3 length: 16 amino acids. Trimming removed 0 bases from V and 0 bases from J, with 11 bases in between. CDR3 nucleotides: TGTGCCAGCAGCGTAGGGCTAGCGAGGAGCACAGATACGCAGTATTTT. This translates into CASSVGLARSTDTQYF.